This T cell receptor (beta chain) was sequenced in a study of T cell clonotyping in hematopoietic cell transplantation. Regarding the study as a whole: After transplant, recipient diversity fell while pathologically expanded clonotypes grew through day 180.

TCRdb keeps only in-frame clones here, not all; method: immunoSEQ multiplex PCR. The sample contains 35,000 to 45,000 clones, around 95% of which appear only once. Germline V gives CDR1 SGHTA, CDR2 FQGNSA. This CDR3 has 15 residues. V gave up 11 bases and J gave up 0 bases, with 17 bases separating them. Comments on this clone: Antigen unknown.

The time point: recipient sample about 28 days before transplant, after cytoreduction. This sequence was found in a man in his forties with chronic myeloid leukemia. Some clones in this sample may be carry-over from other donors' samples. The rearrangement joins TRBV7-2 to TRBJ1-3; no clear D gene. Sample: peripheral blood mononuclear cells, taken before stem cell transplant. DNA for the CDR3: TGTGCCGGCAACCACAGAGGGAGCTCTGGAAACACCATATATTTT. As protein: CAGNHRGSSGNTIYF.